Sequencing of this T cell receptor beta chain was carried out in a study of blood T cell repertoires in COVID-19. Trimming stripped 2 bases from V and 15 bases from J, with 18 bases between. CDR1 is SGDLS, CDR2 YYNGEE, per germline. This CDR3 is built from 13 residues. Method: immunoSEQ multiplex PCR; TCRdb's copy keeps in-frame clones and lacks some. Here the sample spans about 210,000 clones, about 79% being singletons. This chain connects TRBV9 to TRBJ2-1, with D maybe TRBD1 (7 bases). The receptor was isolated from a middle-aged man who had recovered from COVID-19. The sample taken for sequencing was peripheral blood. In DNA form, the CDR3 reads TGTGCCAGCAGCGTTGGGGGGTCGACAGGGAGGTTCTTC. Amino acids: CASSVGGSTGRFF.